This TCR beta chain was identified during a study of CXCR3-negative and CXCR3-positive naive CD8 T cells. Findings and caveats of the study: TRB CDR3s were more hydrophobic in CXCR3-positive than in CXCR3-negative naive cells.

The germline V gene encodes CDR1 SGHVS and CDR2 FQNEAQ. The CDR3 runs 17 residues. UMI-labeled TRB cDNA libraries were prepared by 5' RACE. TCRdb reprocessed the 5' RACE reads, keeping one entry per CDR3 protein, no DNA. Its table lists around 88,000 distinct CDR3 sequences. CD45RO-CCR7+CD27+CD95- defined naive CD8+ T cells. Comment on this clonotype: What it binds is not known.

The sequencing sample was made of naive CXCR3+ CD8+ T cells from blood. This sample's subset: CD45RO-CCR7+CD27+CD95- naive CD8+ T cells expressing CXCR3 (TNR3+). The clonotype comes from a human donor in good health. Some clones in this sample may be carry-over from other donors' samples. The chain carries TRBV7-8 and TRBJ2-5; TCRdb reports TRBD2, a call that lacks DNA to check it against. CDR3 residues: CASSLAEGTSLKETQYF.